This entry is about one T cell receptor beta chain. The antigen this receptor binds is unknown. Base qualities are not recorded, but no much larger clone differs from it by a single base. Every donor in the study was a healthy Caucasian. The twin cohort consisted of three pairs of female monozygotic twins, all aged 18 to 29 years. Miltenyi CD45RO+ enrichment and human naive T-cell isolation kits were used to isolate memory (CD45RO+) and naive T cells from PBMC. Library method: 5' RACE. Sequencing used an Illumina HiSeq 2000. Template switching introduced a universal primer binding site; the final cDNA contained a unique molecular identifier, enabling accurate counting of TCR cDNA molecules. First-strand cDNA for TCR alpha and beta chains was synthesized from specific primers in the conserved constant-segment region. Each cDNA library was double barcoded, with a SMART-Mk sample barcode plus Illumina barcodes, to control for contamination. Two successive PCR steps introduced TruSeq adapter sequences along with Illumina sample barcodes. TCR alpha and beta cDNA libraries were sequenced on the Illumina HiSeq platform with custom primers. The original methods were these. MiGEC processed the raw reads to extract unique molecular identifiers, while MiXCR was used to determine the CDR3 positions. For each individual, recombination models were inferred using an EM algorithm with the repgenHMM and IGoR tools. Shared clonotypes were analyzed with the tcR package in R, and sharing was normalized by the product of cloneset sizes. Out-of-frame nonproductive sequences were analyzed to study raw recombination free of thymic and clonal selection effects. TCRdb cleaned the public reads at Q25 with fastp, built clones with MiXCR and kept in-frame beta chains. Rows are combined by CDR3 protein, so each entry shows the most common genes and DNA. The V and J calls follow TCRdb's processing rather than the paper's. Across this sample there are under 300,000 distinct CDR3 sequences, with roughly 12% seen only once. Roughly 3.7% of the sample rests with the top ten.

Based on the germline V gene, the CDR1 and CDR2 sequences are ENHRY and SYGVKD. Cut back by 6 bases and 4 bases, the V and J ends lie 10 bases apart. Measured from the cysteine to the phenylalanine, the CDR3 is 13 residues long. The CDR3 DNA has 39 bases and is translated from base 1. The sample is drawn from a study of identical twins (dated by TCRdb to between 2015 and 2016). About the study as a whole: The study deep-sequenced TCR alpha and beta repertoires from monozygotic twins, unrelated adults of various ages and cord blood to test whether fetal clonotypes persist. Replicate twin experiments were performed at different times using different library preparation protocols to rule out contamination. The research as a whole found: Invariant T cells such as MAIT and iNKT could partly confound zero-insertion analyses, though diverse VJ usage argued against this for most clonotypes. Abundant cord blood beta clonotypes carried fewer insertions; young adult naive repertoires showed a weaker similar trend, while memory repertoires showed none. Because the same donors could not be followed over many years, the conclusions depended on cross-sectional statistical analysis. A weaker excess of twin sharing was found in beta out-of-frame sequences because the signal-to-noise ratio was lowered by fewer shared sequences. Compared with coincidental sharing between unrelated individuals, out-of-frame TCR alpha sequences shared between twins had an excess of sequences with low generation probability. In monozygotic twins, recombination models systematically underestimated out-of-frame TCR alpha sharing, but the models matched the sharing seen between unrelated individuals.

These same data were also listed under a study on yellow fever vaccine responses in identical twins. As the second paper documents: According to the authors, in identical twins the way T cells responded to vaccination appeared partly convergent and partly personalized. Focusing on identical twins, the study followed the T cell clones that responded to the vaccine, and did so with precision.

Recombination joined TRBV10-3 with TRBJ1-3, with the D gene too uncertain to name. The sequence was obtained from a woman younger than 35 in good health. The specimen was memory (CD45RO+) T cells sorted from blood. The cell subset or site label of this sample denotes: CD45RO+ enriched T cells. At the DNA level, the sequence is TGTGCCATCAGGATAACTGCAGGAAACACCATATATTTT. This yields the protein CAIRITAGNTIYF.